Each of the 16 T cell receptor beta chains below was sequenced from the same sample in a study of T-cell memory formation after mild COVID-19. TCRdb called the 5' RACE reads again in MiXCR, with one record for every CDR3 protein. There are over 120,000 distinct CDR3 sequences in the sample; approximately 5.7% occur only once, and under 2.5% lies in the top ten. Sequenced sample: PBMCs or a T cell subset sorted from them (not recorded which). These receptors were obtained from an adult woman who had mild COVID-19 (a few samples of this study predate the infection). Cell type and time point are not known.

The V and J genes are TRBV28 and TRBJ1-2, with D unresolved. Trimming cost V 8 bases and J 2 bases, with 9 bases left between them. Germline lookup yields CDR1 MDHEN and CDR2 SYDVKM. The CDR3 runs 12 residues. CDR3 sequence reads: CASFGGNYGYTF. The CDR3 region has the DNA TGTGCCAGCTTCGGAGGGAACTATGGCTACACCTTC.

The rearrangement joins TRBV25-1 to TRBJ1-1; TRBD1 aligns across 9 bases. V shed 4 bases, J shed 4 bases, and the junction held 4 bases outside the gene matches. This CDR3 has 14 amino acids. Germline CDR1 is MGHDK and CDR2 is SYGVNS. The CDR3 protein is CASSAGTGSTEAFF. CDR3 sequence (DNA): TGTGCCAGCAGTGCCGGGACAGGGTCCACTGAAGCTTTCTTT.

The rearrangement uses TRBV19 and TRBJ2-1; 7 nucleotides align to TRBD2. This CDR3 is built from 16 residues. The V gene end was trimmed by 3 bases and the J gene end by 1 base; junction bases not matched to a gene: 6. CDR1 is LNHDA, CDR2 SQIVND, per germline (reference sequence). CDR3 DNA sequence: TGTGCCAGTAGTATTGATCGCGGGAGTTCCTACAATGAGCAGTTCTTC. It encodes CASSIDRGSSYNEQFF.

This sequence joins TRBV5-1 and TRBJ1-1; the match to TRBD1 covers 11 bases. Trimming at V came to 6 bases and at J to 3 bases, leaving 7 bases not matched to a gene. There are 15 residues in the CDR3. CDR1 and CDR2 from the germline V gene are SGHRS and YFSETQ. CDR3 in amino acids: CASTFGQGAYTEAFF. CDR3 sequence (DNA): TGCGCCAGCACTTTTGGACAGGGGGCATACACTGAAGCTTTCTTT.

The genes are TRBV30 and TRBJ2-2; 9 nucleotides line up with TRBD1. CDR3 size: 15 residues. J lost 5 bases, V lost 3 bases, and 7 bases had no gene match. Germline assignment: CDR1 GTSNPN and CDR2 SVGIG (reference sequence). The CDR3 DNA reads as TGTGCCTGGAGGGTCCGGGACAGGGTTACCGGGGAGCTGTTTTTT. Its protein product is CAWRVRDRVTGELFF. The full variable domain, with the rest looked up from reference TRBV30 and TRBJ2-2, is SQTIHQWPATLVQPVGSPLSLECTVEGTSNPNLYWYRQAAGRGLQLLFYSVGIGQISSEVPQNLSASRPQDRQFILSSKKLLLSDSGFYLCAWRVRDRVTGELFFGEGSRLTVL.

This CDR3 reads CASSDNRSRGIRTEAFF. Written as DNA, the CDR3 is TGTGCCAGCAGTGACAATAGATCCAGGGGGATTCGTACTGAAGCTTTCTTT. The V gene is TRBV6-5, the J gene TRBJ1-1; TRBD1 agrees at 7 bases. Germline V CDR1 and CDR2: MNHEY, SVGAGI. This CDR3 region has 17 residues. V was pared by 5 bases and J by 5 bases, with 17 bases of the junction left unmatched.

A few counts support this clonotype. As DNA, the CDR3 is TGTGCCTGGAGAGTGTTCGGACAGGGGGACTATGGCTACACCTTC. Its protein is CAWRVFGQGDYGYTF. The chain couples TRBV30 to TRBJ1-2, with 10 nucleotides matching TRBD1. From germline, CDR1 is GTSNPN and CDR2 SVGIG (reference sequence). The CDR3 sequence is 15 residues long. V shed 3 bases, J shed 3 bases, and the junction held 7 bases outside the gene matches.

The rearrangement links TRBV4-2 to TRBJ2-7, with D maybe TRBD1 (6 bases). Trimming left V 1 base short and J 0 bases short, with 10 bases between. Germline values: CDR1 LGHNA, CDR2 YNFKEQ. The CDR3 runs 15 residues. CDR3 nucleotide sequence: TGTGCCAGCAGCCAAGCCGGACAGAGCTCCTACGAGCAGTACTTC. Translation gives CASSQAGQSSYEQYF.

The chain links TRBV5-4 to TRBJ1-1; D remains ambiguous. Trimming removed 0 bases from V and 0 bases from J, with 9 bases in between. Germline CDR1 and CDR2: SGHNT and YYREEE (reference sequence). CDR3 size: 15 residues. The CDR3 region is CASSLEGTMNTEAFF. In nucleotides, the CDR3 is TGTGCCAGCAGCTTGGAGGGTACCATGAACACTGAAGCTTTCTTT.

This clonotype turned up a few times. The chain uses TRBV3-1 and TRBJ2-1, with 11 nucleotides matching TRBD2. The CDR3 has 20 amino acids. The trim removed 0 bases at V and 0 bases at J, leaving 10 bases unmatched. Germline-derived CDR1 and CDR2 are LGHDT and YNNKEL (reference sequence). CDR3 residues: CASSQDFRSSGGSSYNEQFF. The CDR3 nucleotides are TGTGCCAGCAGCCAAGATTTTAGGTCTAGCGGGGGGAGCTCCTACAATGAGCAGTTCTTC.

This clonotype was recorded at least ten times. The gene calls are TRBV4-2 and TRBJ1-5; 9 nucleotides line up with TRBD1. The CDR3 spans 17 residues. Trimming removed 0 bases from V and 2 bases from J; junction bases left unmatched: 5. Germline CDR1 LGHNA, CDR2 YNFKEQ. The chain's CDR3 is CASSQDAGQGGNQPQHF. In DNA, the CDR3 is TGTGCCAGCAGCCAAGATGCGGGACAGGGAGGCAATCAGCCCCAGCATTTT.

There are a few counts of this clonotype. The V gene is TRBV27, the J gene TRBJ1-2; perhaps TRBD1 as D (6 bases). Germline V CDR1 and CDR2: MNHEY, SMNVEV (reference sequence). The CDR3 runs to 14 residues. The ends were cut back, 2 bases at V and 1 base at J, with 8 bases in the middle. CDR3 sequence (DNA): TGTGCCAGCAGTTTAGGAGGGGGTAACTATGGCTACACCTTC. Translated, it gives CASSLGGGNYGYTF.

At least ten counts were recorded for this clonotype. The V call is TRBV5-1, the J call TRBJ2-7, with 7 bases that match TRBD1. From germline, CDR1 is SGHRS and CDR2 YFSETQ. V shed 2 bases, J shed 0 bases, and the junction held 2 bases outside the gene matches. CDR3 length: 14 amino acids. CDR3 loop: CASSLGQASYEQYF. The CDR3 bases are TGCGCCAGCAGCTTAGGACAGGCCTCCTACGAGCAGTACTTC.

This clonotype was observed at least ten times. V and J are TRBV5-5 and TRBJ2-7; no reliable D call. CDR1 and CDR2 from the germline V gene are SGHKS and YYEKEE (reference sequence). There are 14 residues in the CDR3. Trimming left V 2 bases short and J 2 bases short, with 11 bases between. The CDR3, as DNA: TGTGCCAGCAGCTTAGGATCCGTTCCCTACGAGCAGTACTTC. Encoded protein: CASSLGSVPYEQYF.

V gene TRBV5-1 combines with J gene TRBJ2-5; 8 bases match TRBD1. The CDR3 consists of 15 residues. Germline trimming cut 3 bases from V and 4 bases from J; bases unmatched to any gene: 8. From germline, CDR1 is SGHRS and CDR2 YFSETQ. Written as DNA, the CDR3 is TGCGCCAGCAGCTCCTATGACAGGGGAGGAGAGACCCAGTACTTC. Protein: CASSSYDRGGETQYF.

The table lists this clonotype with many counts. V and J are TRBV7-2 and TRBJ1-5, with 7 bases lining up with TRBD1. Germline V gives CDR1 SGHTA, CDR2 FQGNSA. V lost 0 bases, J lost 9 bases, and 2 bases stayed unmatched. CDR3 size: 13 residues. DNA for the CDR3: TGTGCCAGCAGCTTAGCGGGACAGTTGCCCCAGCATTTT. Residues: CASSLAGQLPQHF.